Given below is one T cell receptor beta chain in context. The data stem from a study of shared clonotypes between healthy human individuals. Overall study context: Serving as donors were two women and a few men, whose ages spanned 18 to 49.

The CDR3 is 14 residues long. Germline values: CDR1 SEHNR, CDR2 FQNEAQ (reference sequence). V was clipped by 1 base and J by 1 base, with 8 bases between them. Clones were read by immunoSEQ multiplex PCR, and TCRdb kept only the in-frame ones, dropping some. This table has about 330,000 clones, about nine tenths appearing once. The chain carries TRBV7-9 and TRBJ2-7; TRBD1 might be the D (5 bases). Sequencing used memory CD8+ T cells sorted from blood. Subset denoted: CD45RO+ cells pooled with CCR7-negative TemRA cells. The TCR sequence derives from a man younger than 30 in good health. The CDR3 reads CASSLGRESYEQYF. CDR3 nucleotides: TGTGCCAGCAGCTTAGGCAGGGAATCCTACGAGCAGTACTTC.